This T cell receptor (beta chain) came from a study of response to subunit inactivated influenza vaccine. Study conclusions and caveats: The authors suggested that every seasonal influenza vaccination recruits few new T cells.

The CDR3 runs to 14 residues. The germline gives CDR1 LNHDA, CDR2 SQIVND (reference sequence). V was shortened by 10 bases and J by 0 bases, with 15 bases between the two germline ends. This clonotype was recorded once. Its matching antigen is unknown. TCRdb fed the RT-PCR reads into MiXCR, producing one record per CDR3 protein. The table includes 600,000 to 850,000 distinct CDR3 sequences, 12% to 15% detected once. This TCR derives from a man in his fifties or sixties who received an inactivated influenza vaccine. Sequencing used PBMCs from blood, obtained around 14 days before vaccination. The J gene is TRBJ1-1, the V gene TRBV19; D remains unclear. The CDR3 here is CATQSPGLNTEAFF. CDR3 DNA sequence: TGTGCCACCCAGAGCCCGGGATTGAACACTGAAGCTTTCTTT.